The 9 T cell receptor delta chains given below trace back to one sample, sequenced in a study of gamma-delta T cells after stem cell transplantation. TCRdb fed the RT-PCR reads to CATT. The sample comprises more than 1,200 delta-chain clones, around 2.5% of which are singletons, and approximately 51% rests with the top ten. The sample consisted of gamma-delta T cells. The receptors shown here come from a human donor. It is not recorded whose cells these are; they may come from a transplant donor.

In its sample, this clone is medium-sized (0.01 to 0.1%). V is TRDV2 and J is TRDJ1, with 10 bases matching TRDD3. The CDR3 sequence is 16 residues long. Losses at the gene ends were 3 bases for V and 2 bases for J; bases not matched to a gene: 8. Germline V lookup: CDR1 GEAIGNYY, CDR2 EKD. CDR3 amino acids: CACDSLVLGDTDKLIF. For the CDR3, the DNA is TGTGCCTGTGACTCCTTAGTACTGGGGGATACCGATAAACTCATCTTT.

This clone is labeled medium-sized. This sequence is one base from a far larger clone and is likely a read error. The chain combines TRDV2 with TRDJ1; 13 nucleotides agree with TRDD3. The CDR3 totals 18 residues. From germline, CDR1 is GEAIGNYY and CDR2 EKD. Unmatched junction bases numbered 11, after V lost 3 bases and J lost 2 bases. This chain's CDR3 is CACDSLLGDTRGTDKLIF. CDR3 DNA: TGTGCCTGTGACTCCCTACTGGGGGATACGCGAGGGACCGATAAACTCATCTTT.

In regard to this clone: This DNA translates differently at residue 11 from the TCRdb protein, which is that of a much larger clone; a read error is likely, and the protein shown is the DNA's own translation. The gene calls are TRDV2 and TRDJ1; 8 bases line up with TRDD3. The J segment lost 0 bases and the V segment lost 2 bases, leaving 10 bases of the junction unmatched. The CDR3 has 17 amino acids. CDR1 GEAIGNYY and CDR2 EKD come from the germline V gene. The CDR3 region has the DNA TGTGCCTGTGACAGGGTGGGGGATCAGAAGCACACCGATAAACTCATCTTT. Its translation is CACDRVGDQKHTDKLIF.

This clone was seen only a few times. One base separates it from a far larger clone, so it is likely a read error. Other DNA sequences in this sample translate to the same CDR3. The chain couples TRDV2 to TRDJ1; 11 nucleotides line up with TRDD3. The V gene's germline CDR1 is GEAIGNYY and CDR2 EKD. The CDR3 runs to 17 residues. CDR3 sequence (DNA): TGTGCCTGCGACACTCTGGGGGATACAGGAGCCTCCGATAAACTCATCTTT. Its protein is CACDTLGDTGASDKLIF.

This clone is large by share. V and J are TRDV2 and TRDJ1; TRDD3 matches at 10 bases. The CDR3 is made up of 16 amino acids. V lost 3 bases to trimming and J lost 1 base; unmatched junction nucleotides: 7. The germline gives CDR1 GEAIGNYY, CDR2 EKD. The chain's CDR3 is CACDPLGDTGTDKLIF. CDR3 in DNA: TGTGCCTGTGACCCCTTGGGGGATACCGGCACCGATAAACTCATCTTT.

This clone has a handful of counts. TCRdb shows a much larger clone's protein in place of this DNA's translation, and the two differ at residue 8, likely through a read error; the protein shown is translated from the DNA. The CDR3 coding sequence is TGTGCCTGTGACTCCGTACTGAGGGATACGCGAGTGGAACTCATCTTT. Its protein is CACDSVLRDTRVELIF. The gene calls are TRDV2 and TRDJ1, with 8 bases identical to TRDD3. V shed 3 bases, J shed 9 bases, and the junction held 17 bases outside the gene matches. The CDR3 covers 16 residues. Germline CDR1 is GEAIGNYY and CDR2 is EKD.

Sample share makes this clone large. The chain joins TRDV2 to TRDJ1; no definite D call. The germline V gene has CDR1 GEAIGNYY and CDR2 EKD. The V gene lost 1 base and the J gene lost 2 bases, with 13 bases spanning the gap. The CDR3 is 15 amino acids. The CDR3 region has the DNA TGTGCCTGTGACACTCTGCAATTGCAGACCGATAAACTCATCTTT. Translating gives CACDTLQLQTDKLIF.

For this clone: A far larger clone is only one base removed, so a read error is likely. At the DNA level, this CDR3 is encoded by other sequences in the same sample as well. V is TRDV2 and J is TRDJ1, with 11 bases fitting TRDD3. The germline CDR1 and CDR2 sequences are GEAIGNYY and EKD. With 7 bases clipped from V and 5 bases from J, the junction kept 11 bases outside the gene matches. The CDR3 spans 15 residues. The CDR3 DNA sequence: TGTGCCTGCGACGCCTTGGGGGATACGAGGGATAAACTCATCTTT. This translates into CACDALGDTRDKLIF.

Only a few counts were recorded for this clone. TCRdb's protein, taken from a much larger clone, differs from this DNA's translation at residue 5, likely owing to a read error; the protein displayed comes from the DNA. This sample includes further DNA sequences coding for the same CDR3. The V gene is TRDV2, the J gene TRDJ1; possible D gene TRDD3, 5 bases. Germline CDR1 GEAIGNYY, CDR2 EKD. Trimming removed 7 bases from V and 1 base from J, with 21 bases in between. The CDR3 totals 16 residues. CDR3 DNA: TGTGCCTGCGACGCCATTGGGGCCCGGTCCACCGATAAACTCATCTTT. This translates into CACDAIGARSTDKLIF.